This T cell receptor beta chain was sequenced for a study of T cells after yellow fever vaccination. Study-wide results and limits: Clonotypes shared by both compartments, CD4 and CD8, made up a small share. The secondary T-cell response peaked on day 5, not day 15, but was weaker. Post-booster reappearance was seen for most primary-vaccination clones (around 97% CD4, around 91% CD8).

In germline, CDR1 is SGHRS, CDR2 YFSETQ. The CDR3 totals 15 residues. V dropped 7 bases and J dropped 5; count of bases not matched to a gene: 9. Production of TCR cDNA was by 5'RACE template switching, which also added a universal primer site and UMIs. TCRdb re-called the 5' RACE reads with MiXCR, one entry per CDR3 protein. The table includes some 550,000 distinct CDR3 sequences, roughly 21% detected once. Worth noting for this clonotype: No antigen is known for it.

The sequence came from a man aged 25-45 years who received the YFV17D yellow fever vaccine. Here the sequenced sample was PBMCs, taken 15 days after the yellow fever booster vaccination. The chain has TRBV5-1 and TRBJ2-1, with 10 bases identical to TRBD2. In DNA form, the CDR3 reads TGCGCCAGCGGCTCTGGACTAGCGGAGGACAATGAGCAGTTCTTC. Encoded protein: CASGSGLAEDNEQFF. The complete variable domain, with remaining parts taken from reference TRBV5-1 and TRBJ2-1, reads KAGVTQTPRYLIKTRGQQVTLSCSPISGHRSVSWYQQTPGQGLQFLFEYFSETQRNKGNFPGRFSGRQFSNSRSEMNVSTLELGDSALYLCASGSGLAEDNEQFFGPGTRLTVL.